This TCR beta chain was captured in a study of cytomegalovirus exposure and HLA in healthy donors. Study at large: A data release that came early held approximately 85 million unique TCRs from HLA-typed donors.

V was shortened by 4 bases and J by 8 bases, with 9 bases between the two germline ends. Germline V gene sequence: CDR1 SGHDT, CDR2 YYEEEE. CDR3 length: 11 residues. Regarding this clone: Its specificity is unknown.

The PCR employed 60 Vbeta primers together with 13 Jbeta primers. Assay: immunoSEQ multiplex PCR; the TCRdb copy retains only in-frame clones and omits some. The sample holds some 180,000 clones, 9.5% seen once. Study-wide results and limits: Further analysis, carried out later, found HLA-associated TCR beta chains more clonally expanded than equally common other chains. A later analysis reportedly identified an Asian-associated ancestry cluster as carrying fewer N-insertions than the approximately 710-donor mean. Presence/absence comparisons presumed near-even sequencing depth among donors.

This clonotype was sampled from a woman in her 30s in good health and CMV-seropositive. This chain connects TRBV5-6 to TRBJ1-2; D uncertain. The material sequenced was PBMCs. CDR3 region: CASSATGGYTF. The CDR3 bases are TGTGCCAGCAGCGCGACGGGGGGCTACACCTTC.